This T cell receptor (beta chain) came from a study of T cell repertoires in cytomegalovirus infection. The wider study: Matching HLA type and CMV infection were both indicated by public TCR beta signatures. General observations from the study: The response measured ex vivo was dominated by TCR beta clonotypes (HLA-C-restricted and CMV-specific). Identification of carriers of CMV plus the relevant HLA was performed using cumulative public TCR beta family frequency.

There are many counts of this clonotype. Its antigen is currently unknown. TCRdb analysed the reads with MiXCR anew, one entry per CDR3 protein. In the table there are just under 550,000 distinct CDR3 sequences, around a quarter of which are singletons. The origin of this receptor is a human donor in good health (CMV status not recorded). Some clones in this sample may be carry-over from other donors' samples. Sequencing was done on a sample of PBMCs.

CDR3 sequence (DNA): TGTGCCAGCAGCTTTACCCCCGTCGCGAACACCGGGGAGCTGTTTTTT. Translating it yields CASSFTPVANTGELFF. The chain has TRBV7-2 and TRBJ2-2; D is unclear. The germline CDR1 and CDR2 sequences are SGHTA and FQGNSA. Trimming took 3 bases from V and 0 from J, leaving 11 bases between them. The CDR3 is made up of 16 amino acids.